This T cell receptor (beta chain) was documented in a study of blood T cell repertoires in COVID-19 (dated by TCRdb to about 2020). About the full investigation: Samples from collaborators originated in the United States, Italy and Spain and spanned both the acute and convalescent phases of COVID-19. The material from the prospective study consisted of cDNA or gDNA derived from T cells, B-cell-depleted T cells, or PBMCs. The dataset comprised deeply sampled blood TCRbeta repertoires from subjects exposed to, actively infected with, or recovered from COVID-19. A freely available public database, intended as a resource for researchers studying the immune response to SARS-CoV-2, is where the repertoires were released. Samples came from the ongoing ImmuneRACE study (first 160 participants) plus 1,254 subjects from 6 global collaborators. The sample metadata nearly always contained a de-identified subject ID, COVID-19 status, age in years and sex. Where HLA class I and class II types were available, the types were taken from metadata supplied by the sample provider, not from assay-based typing.

Summary of the overall study and its limitations: The amount of clinical and demographic metadata varied by source and participant and was provided uncurated.

Counted from cysteine to phenylalanine, this CDR3 has 15 amino acids. Just the 45-base CDR3 DNA is kept, in frame starting at base 1. V is pared back by 2 bases and J by 0 bases, with 11 bases lying between the germline termini. As encoded in the germline V gene (reference sequence), CDR1 is SEHNR while CDR2 is FQNEAQ. In regard to this clone: Its antigen is still unknown. Within one base of it there is no much larger clone, and no base qualities were kept.

The immunoSEQ Assay, a bias-controlled multiplex PCR, was used to amplify TCRbeta CDR3 regions from genomic DNA. As for how the authors treated the data: The number of nucleated cells in each sample was estimated by amplification of reference gene primers within the assay. To quantify the absolute abundance of each unique TCRbeta CDR3 rearrangement, sequence reads were collapsed and filtered. For each sample, productive Simpson clonality was calculated as the square root of Simpson's diversity index over productive rearrangements. What TCRdb holds here is the immuneACCESS table cut down to in-frame rearrangements. Part of the clones is not present; checked against another copy, under half of the missing clones reflect an unresolved V gene, and the others are unexplained. D and trimming were read from the DNA, whereas the V and J calls and clone size are those reported in that table. Counted in this sample were roughly 100,000 clones; approximately 72% of them appeared once. The ten most abundant clones make up roughly a fifth of the sample.

Each collaborating institution followed its own protocols to collect whole blood in K2EDTA tubes. For TCRbeta analysis, collaborator samples were shipped as frozen whole blood, as isolated PBMCs, or as DNA extracted from either sample type. In this chain, TRBV7-9 is recombined with TRBJ2-7; the D segment could be TRBD1, given 6 matching bases. This receptor was identified in a woman in her seventies with acute or convalescent COVID-19. Source material: peripheral blood. The DNA reads TGTGCCAGCAGCTTACAGGGGATTTTCTCCTACGAGCAGTACTTC. The resulting protein is CASSLQGIFSYEQYF.